Presented here are 9 T cell receptor beta chains from one specimen sequenced in a study of shared clonotypes between healthy human individuals. TCRdb's table, derived via immunoSEQ multiplex PCR, lists solely in-frame clones and lacks some. The sample records under 600,000 clones, around 96% being singletons. Sequencing input: naive CD4+ T cells sorted from blood. Subset of the sample: CD45RA+ positively selected. The source is a woman in her 30s in good health.

The chain carries TRBV28 and TRBJ2-2; D might be TRBD2 (6 bases). Per germline, CDR1 MDHEN and CDR2 SYDVKM. The CDR3 covers 15 residues. V gave up 6 bases and J gave up 2 bases, with 13 bases separating them. The CDR3 DNA follows: TGTGCCAGCAGCGGGGGACGCACTAACACCGGGGAGCTGTTTTTT. Amino acid sequence: CASSGGRTNTGELFF.

The rearrangement uses TRBV18 and TRBJ1-3; D is perhaps TRBD1 (6 bases). Between the trimmed V and J ends, which lost 5 bases and 0 bases, there was a span of 11 bases. The germline V gene has CDR1 KGHSH and CDR2 LQKENI. CDR3 size: 15 residues. The CDR3 sequence is CASSVSGDSGNTIYF. DNA of the CDR3: TGTGCCAGCTCAGTATCAGGGGACTCTGGAAACACCATATATTTT.

This rearrangement joins TRBV28 to TRBJ2-1; tentatively, D is TRBD2 (5 bases). The CDR3 is 14 amino acids. Germline-derived CDR1 and CDR2 are MDHEN and SYDVKM. Trimming pared 5 bases from V and 4 bases from J, leaving 12 bases between. CDR3 sequence: CASSPPPGYNEQFF. CDR3 in DNA: TGTGCCAGCAGTCCCCCCCCGGGATACAATGAGCAGTTCTTC.

This clone was picked up one time. This rearrangement joins TRBV5-1 to TRBJ2-1, with D unclear. V lost 0 bases, J lost 3 bases, and 13 bases lay in between. CDR3 size: 16 residues. CDR1 and CDR2 from the germline V gene are SGHRS and YFSETQ. CDR3 DNA sequence: TGCGCCAGCAGCTTGGCCAACGGGCGACTCTACAATGAGCAGTTCTTC. It encodes CASSLANGRLYNEQFF.

V and J are TRBV15 and TRBJ2-1; 11 nucleotides match TRBD2. CDR1 and CDR2 (germline): LNHNV, YYDKDF (reference sequence). V shed 6 bases, J shed 9 bases, and the junction held 10 bases outside the gene matches. CDR3 length equals 15 residues. This CDR3 is CATSLRIAGGLEQFF. DNA of the CDR3: TGTGCCACCAGTCTAAGGATAGCGGGAGGGCTTGAGCAGTTCTTC.

The genes are TRBV27 and TRBJ2-1; D remains ambiguous. CDR1 is MNHEY and CDR2 is SMNVEV in the germline V gene (reference sequence). This CDR3 is built from 13 residues. V lost 4 bases to trimming and J lost 5 bases, with 9 bases between them. CDR3 coding DNA: TGTGCCAGCAGTTCCTACCTAGACAATGAGCAGTTCTTC. Amino acid sequence: CASSSYLDNEQFF.

The rearrangement uses TRBV29-1 and TRBJ2-3; 9 nucleotides match TRBD2. This CDR3 is built from 14 residues. Germline V gene lookup returns CDR1 SQVTM and CDR2 ANQGSEA. The ends lost 1 base at V and 3 bases at J; junction bases unmatched: 2. The CDR3 nucleotides are TGCAGCGTTGAAGGAGCGGGAGGAACAGATACGCAGTATTTT. Translating it yields CSVEGAGGTDTQYF.

V is TRBV28 and J is TRBJ2-2; 10 bases align to TRBD1. V was clipped by 5 bases and J by 7 bases; unmatched bases: 10. The germline V gene has CDR1 MDHEN and CDR2 SYDVKM. The CDR3 runs 16 residues. DNA of the CDR3: TGTGCCAGCAGTGACCGACAGGGGGCGAAGGTCGGGGAGCTGTTTTTT. This codes for CASSDRQGAKVGELFF.

This clone was seen once. This chain joins TRBV19 and TRBJ1-1, with a weak D call TRBD1 (6 bases). Trimming took 4 bases from V and 4 from J, leaving 10 bases between them. CDR1 is LNHDA and CDR2 is SQIVND in the germline V gene (reference sequence). The CDR3 has 13 amino acids. CDR3 sequence: CASSTRGGTEAFF. For the CDR3, the DNA is TGTGCCAGTAGTACCAGGGGTGGCACTGAAGCTTTCTTT.